This entry lists 30 T cell receptor beta chains sequenced from one sample in a study of cytomegalovirus exposure and HLA in healthy donors. PCR was performed using 60 Vbeta and 13 Jbeta primers. The method was immunoSEQ multiplex PCR; TCRdb's version includes in-frame clones alone and lacks a portion of them. Among 160,000 or so clones listed, around 83% were seen once. Input material: PBMCs. These receptors were collected from a woman aged 18-29 years in good health and CMV-seronegative.

The chain couples TRBV4-2 to TRBJ2-5, with 8 bases aligning to TRBD2. The V and J ends lost 1 base and 9 bases, in that order; junction bases with no gene match: 13. Germline lookup yields CDR1 LGHNA and CDR2 YNFKEQ. The CDR3 contains 16 residues. CDR3 coding DNA: TGTGCCAGCAGCCAAGCCCCGGGGGGGGGCGAGGAGGCCCAGTACTTC. Protein sequence: CASSQAPGGGEEAQYF.

The rearrangement links TRBV7-2 to TRBJ2-7, with a weak D call TRBD2 (5 bases). V was clipped by 3 bases and J by 0 bases, with 9 bases between them. Looked up from germline, CDR1 is SGHTA and CDR2 is FQGNSA. This CDR3 is built from 14 residues. This chain's CDR3 is CASSFPGFSYEQYF. The CDR3, as DNA: TGTGCCAGCAGCTTTCCGGGGTTCTCCTACGAGCAGTACTTC.

This rearrangement joins TRBV30 to TRBJ2-5; 7 bases line up with TRBD1. The J call is uncertain, as TRBJ2-7 better fits the DNA end. Germline CDR1 is GTSNPN and CDR2 is SVGIG (reference sequence). The length of the CDR3 is 13 residues. CDR3 sequence (DNA): TGTGCCTGGAGAGGTGACAGGGTCTACGAGCAGTACTTC. Translation: CAWRGDRVYEQYF.

This chain connects TRBV19 to TRBJ1-6; 9 bases line up with TRBD1. The junction had 3 bases not matched to a gene; V was cut back by 3 bases and J by 6 bases. CDR3 length equals 15 residues. Germline CDR1 and CDR2: LNHDA and SQIVND (reference sequence). The CDR3 protein is CASSIGDRVNSPLHF. CDR3 nucleotide sequence: TGTGCCAGTAGTATCGGGGACAGGGTTAATTCACCCCTCCACTTT.

The CDR3 DNA sequence: TGTGCCAGCTCACCAGATACTAGCGGATACAATGAGCAGTTCTTC. Encoded protein: CASSPDTSGYNEQFF. The chain couples TRBV18 to TRBJ2-1; 8 bases align to TRBD2. CDR3 length: 15 amino acids. V dropped 2 bases and J dropped 4; count of bases not matched to a gene: 4. The germline V gene encodes CDR1 KGHSH and CDR2 LQKENI.

CDR3 coding DNA: TGTGCCAGCAGTTTAAAGCCGGACTATGGCTACACCTTC. Translated, it gives CASSLKPDYGYTF. This chain links TRBV27 with TRBJ1-2; D remains ambiguous. Deletions cut 2 bases from V and 3 bases from J, with 7 bases between. Germline V CDR1 and CDR2: MNHEY, SMNVEV (reference sequence). The CDR3 contains 13 residues.

This clone was seen only once. The rearrangement joins TRBV7-3 to TRBJ2-3, with 8 bases aligning to TRBD2. The germline gives CDR1 SGHTA, CDR2 FQGTGA. The J segment lost 11 bases and the V segment lost 1 base, leaving 14 bases of the junction unmatched. This CDR3 is 16 amino acids long. CDR3 amino acids: CASSLNAGGLSGVQYF. The CDR3 region has the DNA TGTGCCAGCAGCTTAAATGCGGGAGGTCTGTCTGGTGTGCAGTATTTT.

This clone has only a few counts. The chain has TRBV15 and TRBJ2-5; a possible D gene is TRBD1 (6 bases). The CDR3 totals 16 residues. Trimming removed 5 bases from V and 6 bases from J, with 22 bases in between. Germline assignment: CDR1 LNHNV and CDR2 YYDKDF (reference sequence). The CDR3 region has the DNA TGTGCCACCAGCCCTCAGGGGACACTGGGGATGAAGACCCAGTACTTC. The encoded protein is CATSPQGTLGMKTQYF. The full variable domain, rest sourced from reference TRBV15 and TRBJ2-5, is DAMVIQNPRYQVTQFGKPVTLSCSQTLNHNVMYWYQQKSSQAPKLLFHYYDKDFNNEADTPDNFQSRRPNTSFCFLDIRSPGLGDTAMYLCATSPQGTLGMKTQYFGPGTRLLVL.

This rearrangement joins TRBV7-2 to TRBJ1-1; 7 bases align to TRBD1. CDR3 size: 13 residues. J gave up 14 bases and V 5 bases, and 14 bases lay outside the gene matches. Germline V gene data show CDR1 as SGHTA and CDR2 as FQGNSA. The DNA of the CDR3 is TGTGCCAGCAGCCTCCAGCGACAGGGCGAAAACTTCTTT. Protein product: CASSLQRQGENFF.

This chain connects TRBV2 to TRBJ1-2; a possible D gene is TRBD1 (5 bases). The CDR3 runs to 13 residues. Trimming shortened V by 3 bases and J by 0 bases, and 5 bases separated the two germline ends. Looked up from germline, CDR1 is SNHLY and CDR2 is FYNNEI. The CDR3, as DNA: TGTGCCAGCAGTGACAGGGCTAACTATGGCTACACCTTC. This translates into CASSDRANYGYTF.

The rearrangement uses TRBV30 and TRBJ2-3; TRBD2 matches at 11 bases. V lost 1 base, J lost 12 bases, and 3 bases stayed unmatched. The CDR3 loop spans 12 amino acids. Germline V lookup: CDR1 GTSNPN, CDR2 SVGIG (reference sequence). CDR3: CAWSGLAGLQYF. The CDR3 bases are TGTGCCTGGAGTGGACTAGCGGGACTTCAGTATTTT.

Of note for this clone: At the DNA level, this CDR3 is encoded by other sequences in the same sample as well. V gene TRBV6-4 combines with J gene TRBJ2-7, with 7 bases aligning to TRBD1. CDR3 length: 16 residues. Looked up from germline, CDR1 is MRHNA and CDR2 is SNTAGT. The trim removed 0 bases at V and 4 bases at J, leaving 9 bases unmatched. The DNA of the CDR3 is TGTGCCAGCAGTGACTCAGGGGCAGGGGGAACTTACGAGCAGTACTTC. It yields the protein CASSDSGAGGTYEQYF.

This chain joins TRBV7-2 and TRBJ2-3; 12 nucleotides agree with TRBD2. This CDR3 comprises 18 residues. V lost 5 bases, J lost 2 bases, and 11 bases stayed unmatched. The germline V gene encodes CDR1 SGHTA and CDR2 FQGNSA. The CDR3 region has the DNA TGTGCCAGCAGCCGCCGAAGGACTAGCGGGGTTTTCACAGATACGCAGTATTTT. Its translation: CASSRRRTSGVFTDTQYF.

This clone has more than one count but fewer than ten. This chain joins TRBV2 and TRBJ2-6, with D tentatively TRBD1 (5 bases). Trimming left V 2 bases short and J 0 bases short, with 8 bases between. The CDR3 covers 16 residues. CDR1 SNHLY and CDR2 FYNNEI come from the germline V gene. CDR3 residues: CASSENGHSGANVLTF. CDR3 in DNA: TGTGCCAGCAGTGAAAACGGACACTCTGGGGCCAACGTCCTGACTTTC.

A single count supports this clone. The V call is TRBV9, the J call TRBJ2-1; unclear D gene. CDR3 length: 14 residues. The V end was cut by 3 bases, the J end by 7 bases, with 14 bases between. Germline assignment: CDR1 SGDLS and CDR2 YYNGEE. The chain's CDR3 is CASSDQIAGNEQFF. The CDR3 DNA reads TGTGCCAGCAGCGACCAAATCGCCGGGAATGAGCAGTTCTTC.

CDR3 sequence reads: CASSPGGSSTDTQYF. The CDR3, as DNA: TGTGCCAGCAGCCCCGGAGGCAGTAGCACAGATACGCAGTATTTT. This chain joins TRBV9 and TRBJ2-3; possibly TRBD2 for D (5 bases). There are 15 residues in the CDR3. The V end lost 4 bases, the J end lost 0 bases, and 12 bases lay between the germline ends. CDR1 is SGDLS, CDR2 YYNGEE, per germline.

The rearrangement links TRBV5-4 to TRBJ1-5, with TRBD1 as a possible D gene (5 bases). The CDR3 consists of 13 residues. Germline CDR1 SGHNT, CDR2 YYREEE (reference sequence). The V gene lost 4 bases and the J gene lost 4 bases, with 9 bases spanning the gap. The DNA of the CDR3 is TGTGCCAGCAGCACGGGGGTGAATCAGCCCCAGCATTTT. Translation: CASSTGVNQPQHF.

The rearrangement joins TRBV10-3 to TRBJ2-7; 9 bases are a match to TRBD1. Unmatched junction bases numbered 11, after V lost 4 bases and J lost 7 bases. The CDR3 contains 15 residues. Germline CDR1 is ENHRY and CDR2 is SYGVKD. CDR3 amino acids: CAISVLQGAQEEQYF. CDR3 in DNA: TGTGCCATCAGTGTATTACAGGGGGCTCAAGAGGAGCAGTACTTC.

The chain employs TRBV14 and TRBJ2-3; a weak D match, TRBD1 (6 bases). The CDR3 has 16 residues. The germline V gene encodes CDR1 SGHDN and CDR2 FVKESK. Trimming removed 1 base from V and 2 bases from J, with 13 bases in between. The CDR3: CASSQGGQIITDTQYF. In DNA, the CDR3 is TGTGCCAGCAGCCAAGGAGGACAGATAATCACAGATACGCAGTATTTT. Using reference TRBV14 and TRBJ2-3 for the parts outside the CDR3, the full variable domain is EAGVTQFPSHSVIEKGQTVTLRCDPISGHDNLYWYRRVMGKEIKFLLHFVKESKQDESGMPNNRFLAERTGGTYSTLKVQPAELEDSGVYFCASSQGGQIITDTQYFGPGTRLTVL.

This clone was counted only a few times. The chain couples TRBV7-9 to TRBJ2-2, with D unclear. This CDR3 is built from 14 residues. Trimming left V 4 bases short and J 0 bases short, with 6 bases between. Germline CDR1 is SEHNR and CDR2 is FQNEAQ (reference sequence). The CDR3 loop reads CASSSRANTGELFF. CDR3 in DNA: TGTGCCAGCAGCTCCCGTGCGAACACCGGGGAGCTGTTTTTT. Supplemented by reference TRBV7-9 and TRBJ2-2, the full variable domain reads DTGVSQNPRHKITKRGQNVTFRCDPISEHNRLYWYRQTLGQGPEFLTYFQNEAQLEKSRLLSDRFSAERPKGSFSTLEIQRTEQGDSAMYLCASSSRANTGELFFGEGSRLTVL.

V and J are TRBV30 and TRBJ2-5, with 15 nucleotides matching TRBD2. The CDR3 spans 17 residues. Germline CDR1 and CDR2: GTSNPN and SVGIG (reference sequence). V was clipped by 1 base and J by 5 bases; unmatched bases: 8. CDR3 amino acids: CAWSDLGLAGGGETQYF. The CDR3 DNA is TGTGCCTGGAGTGACCTGGGACTAGCGGGAGGTGGGGAGACCCAGTACTTC.

This clone was recorded once. CDR3 DNA sequence: TGTGCCAGCCTCGTTGGGCCGGGGGGTCACGAGCAGTACTTC. This sequence encodes CASLVGPGGHEQYF. The chain uses TRBV7-9 and TRBJ2-7, with 7 bases identical to TRBD2. Germline V lookup: CDR1 SEHNR, CDR2 FQNEAQ (reference sequence). The J segment lost 5 bases and the V segment lost 8 bases, leaving 12 bases of the junction unmatched. The CDR3 is 14 amino acids.

This clone was counted a single time. J is TRBJ1-2 and V is TRBV19; D remains ambiguous. Trimming took 3 bases from V and 4 from J, leaving 9 bases between them. Looked up from germline, CDR1 is LNHDA and CDR2 is SQIVND (reference sequence). The CDR3 spans 13 residues. DNA for the CDR3: TGTGCCAGTAGTATCCGGGGAATCTATGGCTACACCTTC. Protein: CASSIRGIYGYTF.

V usage is TRBV6-5 and J usage is TRBJ2-7, with a weak D call TRBD1 (6 bases). Germline V lookup: CDR1 MNHEY, CDR2 SVGAGI. This CDR3 region has 12 residues. Trimming cost V 6 bases and J 4 bases, with 10 bases left between them. In DNA form, the CDR3 reads TGTGCCAGCAGCCCCACAGGGTACGAGCAGTACTTC. Protein sequence: CASSPTGYEQYF.

This CDR3 is CASSFPGGDGYTF. The CDR3 DNA reads TGTGCCAGCAGCTTTCCAGGGGGCGATGGCTACACCTTC. The chain links TRBV7-2 to TRBJ1-2; 8 bases are shared with TRBD1. Germline lookup yields CDR1 SGHTA and CDR2 FQGNSA. V was clipped by 3 bases and J by 6 bases; unmatched bases: 3. The CDR3 has 13 residues.

V and J are TRBV5-5 and TRBJ2-1; TRBD2 agrees at 9 bases. This CDR3 has 17 residues. CDR1 is SGHKS, CDR2 YYEKEE, per germline (reference sequence). Trimming at V came to 3 bases and at J to 4 bases, leaving 11 bases not matched to a gene. In nucleotides, the CDR3 is TGTGCCAGCAGCTCGGGGTCTAGCGGGACGCTTTACAATGAGCAGTTCTTC. Its protein is CASSSGSSGTLYNEQFF.

The gene calls are TRBV28 and TRBJ2-5; 10 nucleotides align to TRBD1. The J call may not be correct, given that the DNA end is closer to TRBJ2-7. CDR1 and CDR2 from the germline V gene are MDHEN and SYDVKM. This CDR3 spans 16 amino acids. CDR3 sequence: CASSTIRTGGTYEQYF. For the CDR3, the DNA is TGTGCCAGCAGCACTATCAGGACAGGGGGAACCTACGAGCAGTACTTC.

The chain combines TRBV30 with TRBJ2-7; a weak D match, TRBD2 (6 bases). The CDR3 runs to 14 residues. With 0 bases removed from V and 2 bases from J, the gap between germline ends came to 11 bases. The germline V gene has CDR1 GTSNPN and CDR2 SVGIG (reference sequence). The CDR3 coding sequence is TGTGCCTGGAGTGTACAGGCGGGACCCTACGAGCAGTACTTC. As protein: CAWSVQAGPYEQYF.

This clone was counted between two and nine times. The chain couples TRBV27 to TRBJ2-5, with 9 nucleotides matching TRBD1. This CDR3 has 15 amino acids. Per the germline V gene, CDR1 is MNHEY and CDR2 is SMNVEV (reference sequence). The V segment lost 6 bases and the J segment 9 bases; nucleotides outside the gene matches: 14. In nucleotides, the CDR3 is TGTGCCAGCAGAGCGTCCCGGGACAGGGTCCGAGCCCAGTACTTC. Amino acid sequence: CASRASRDRVRAQYF.

This chain links TRBV5-1 with TRBJ2-7; D not resolved. Trimming stripped 2 bases from V and 8 bases from J, with 8 bases between. CDR3 length: 11 residues. CDR1 and CDR2 from the germline V gene are SGHRS and YFSETQ. The CDR3 coding sequence is TGCGCCAGCAGCTTAGGAGAGCAGCAGTACTTC. Amino acid sequence: CASSLGEQQYF.